The entry below gives a single TCR beta chain sequence along with its context. This sample is drawn from a study of blood T cell repertoires in COVID-19. This CDR3 has 14 residues. Germline-derived CDR1 and CDR2 are LNHDA and SQIVND (reference sequence). V lost 5 bases, J lost 5 bases, and 3 bases stayed unmatched. Only in-frame clones appear in the TCRdb table, and some are missing; sequencing was by immunoSEQ multiplex PCR. The sample carries 60,000 to 65,000 clones, 79% recorded once. The receptor comes from a woman of 80 years or more with active or convalescent COVID-19. The chain employs TRBV19 and TRBJ1-6; TRBD1 agrees at 7 bases. Material for sequencing was peripheral blood. CDR3 loop: CASSSGQNNSPLHF. The CDR3 DNA is TGTGCCAGTAGTTCGGGACAGAATAATTCACCCCTCCACTTT. Complete variable domain (other parts from reference TRBV19 and TRBJ1-6): DGGITQSPKYLFRKEGQNVTLSCEQNLNHDAMYWYRQDPGQGLRLIYYSQIVNDFQKGDIAEGYSVSREKKESFPLTVTSAQKNPTAFYLCASSSGQNNSPLHFGNGTRLTVT.